One and the same sample provided the 25 T cell receptor beta chains below, sequenced in a study of T cell responses to AZD1222 COVID-19 vaccine. Libraries were prepared by immunoSEQ multiplex PCR; TCRdb keeps only in-frame clonotypes and omits some of them. The sample holds approximately 35,000 clones; 86% are singletons and the top ten take more than 9.5%. The material was peripheral blood, obtained 28 days after the second AZD1222 dose. These receptors came from an adult who received the AZD1222 COVID-19 vaccine.

The rearrangement links TRBV3-1 (or the pseudogene TRBV3-2) to TRBJ1-1, with 8 bases that match TRBD1. The CDR3 length is 14 residues. Per germline, CDR1 LGHDT and CDR2 YNNKEL (reference sequence). After removal of 4 bases from V and 5 bases from J, the junction contained 6 bases not matched to a gene. The CDR3 nucleotides are TGTGCCAGCAGCCTCGCCGACAGGGGTACTGAAGCTTTCTTT. It translates to CASSLADRGTEAFF.

This chain joins TRBV2 and TRBJ2-6; D is undetermined. CDR1 and CDR2 from the germline V gene are SNHLY and FYNNEI. This CDR3 has 16 residues. Trimming removed 6 bases from V and 0 bases from J, with 12 bases in between. Written as DNA, the CDR3 is TGTGCCAGCAGCCTCACCCATCGCTCTGGGGCCAACGTCCTGACTTTC. It codes for CASSLTHRSGANVLTF.

The rearrangement links TRBV27 to TRBJ2-5; D unresolved. V lost 4 bases and J 4 bases, leaving 7 bases between the germline ends. There are 12 residues in the CDR3. Looked up from germline, CDR1 is MNHEY and CDR2 is SMNVEV (reference sequence). The CDR3 region has the DNA TGTGCCAGCAGTTACCCCCGAGAGACCCAGTACTTC. Protein sequence: CASSYPRETQYF.

The chain uses TRBV27 and TRBJ1-5; D gene uncertain. V lost 1 base, J lost 4 bases, and 5 bases lay in between. The CDR3 runs 13 residues. Germline V gene sequence: CDR1 MNHEY, CDR2 SMNVEV (reference sequence). The CDR3, as DNA: TGTGCCAGCAGTTTATTCCCTAATCAGCCCCAGCATTTT. Encoded protein: CASSLFPNQPQHF.

The genes are TRBV3-1 (or the pseudogene TRBV3-2) and TRBJ1-4, with 8 positions matching TRBD1. CDR1 LGHDT and CDR2 YNNKEL come from the germline V gene (reference sequence). The CDR3 loop spans 17 amino acids. Trimming took 4 bases from V and 0 from J; bases not matched to a gene: 7. The CDR3 bases are TGTGCCAGCAGCCCCTGGGCAGGGGGCACAACTAATGAAAAACTGTTTTTT. This translates into CASSPWAGGTTNEKLFF.

This clone was detected once. The chain has TRBV29-1 and TRBJ1-2, with 7 bases matching TRBD1. Germline CDR1 SQVTM, CDR2 ANQGSEA. V was clipped by 4 bases and J by 8 bases; unmatched bases: 7. There are 12 residues in the CDR3. The DNA for the CDR3 is TGCAGCGTTGGGGACAGCCAGTGGGGCTACACCTTC. Its protein product is CSVGDSQWGYTF. The whole variable domain, remainder taken from reference TRBV29-1 and TRBJ1-2, is SAVISQKPSRDICQRGTSLTIQCQVDSQVTMMFWYRQQPGQSLTLIATANQGSEATYESGFVIDKFPISRPNLTFSTLTVSNMSPEDSSIYLCSVGDSQWGYTFGSGTRLTVV.

The chain joins TRBV7-2 to TRBJ2-7, with 10 bases matching TRBD2. The CDR3 length is 18 residues. The germline V gene encodes CDR1 SGHTA and CDR2 FQGNSA. J lost 3 bases, V lost 5 bases, and 16 bases had no gene match. Here the CDR3 reads CASSPSLASGSIRYEQYF. In DNA, the CDR3 is TGTGCCAGCAGCCCATCTCTCGCTAGCGGGAGTATACGCTACGAGCAGTACTTC. Full variable domain (remainder filled in from reference TRBV7-2 and TRBJ2-7): GAGVSQSPSNKVTEKGKDVELRCDPISGHTALYWYRQSLGQGLEFLIYFQGNSAPDKSGLPSDRFSAERTGGSVSTLTIQRTQQEDSAVYLCASSPSLASGSIRYEQYFGPGTRLTVT.

The rearrangement joins TRBV9 to TRBJ2-7; the match to TRBD2 covers 15 bases. The CDR3 spans 15 residues. J was trimmed by 5 bases and V by 4 bases; bases with no gene match: 4. CDR1 SGDLS and CDR2 YYNGEE come from the germline V gene. The CDR3 DNA reads as TGTGCCAGCAGCTATGGGACTAGCGGGAGGAACGAGCAGTACTTC. Translated: CASSYGTSGRNEQYF.

This clone occurred once. The J gene is TRBJ2-1, the V gene TRBV6-5, with D perhaps being TRBD1 or TRBD2 (5 bases each). The V gene's germline CDR1 is MNHEY and CDR2 SVGAGI. The CDR3 has 14 amino acids. Trimming removed 6 bases from V and 4 bases from J, with 13 bases in between. Here the CDR3 DNA reads TGTGCCAGCAGGCCCGGGACCTCTTACAATGAGCAGTTCTTC. Translating it yields CASRPGTSYNEQFF.

This chain connects TRBV21-1 to TRBJ2-7; the D call in the table, TRBD1, was not verified against the DNA. TRBV21-1 is tagged as a pseudogene. The CDR3 covers 15 residues. The CDR3 region is CASSTTGTYSYEQYF. The CDR3 region has the DNA TGTGCCAGCAGCACAACCGGGACATATTCCTACGAGCAGTACTTC.

The V gene is TRBV25-1, the J gene TRBJ1-1; D uncertain. The germline V gene encodes CDR1 MGHDK and CDR2 SYGVNS. The CDR3 is 14 amino acids. V lost 1 base to trimming and J lost 4 bases, with 10 bases between them. The CDR3 sequence: CASSESGTVTEAFF. The DNA of the CDR3 is TGTGCCAGCAGTGAATCGGGCACTGTCACTGAAGCTTTCTTT.

The rearrangement uses TRBV29-1 and TRBJ2-2; 9 bases align to TRBD1. V shed 6 bases and J 1 base; nucleotides not matched to a gene: 3. CDR3 length: 14 residues. Germline V gene lookup returns CDR1 SQVTM and CDR2 ANQGSEA. CDR3 in amino acids: CSVDRGWNTGELFF. The CDR3 DNA follows: TGCAGCGTGGACAGGGGATGGAACACCGGGGAGCTGTTTTTT.

The chain recombines TRBV6-5 with TRBJ1-5, with 7 bases that match TRBD1. CDR1 and CDR2 from the germline V gene are MNHEY and SVGAGI. The V segment lost 0 bases and the J segment 5 bases; nucleotides outside the gene matches: 1. This CDR3 contains 14 residues. CDR3 bases: TGTGCCAGCAGTTACTCAGGGGGCCATCAGCCCCAGCATTTT. Translation: CASSYSGGHQPQHF.

The chain links TRBV19 to TRBJ1-5; a weak D match, TRBD1 (5 bases). V was shortened by 5 bases and J by 4 bases, with 18 bases between the two germline ends. This CDR3 has 16 residues. Germline loops: CDR1 LNHDA, CDR2 SQIVND (reference sequence). CDR3 sequence reads: CASSPRGGSFNQPQHF. Written as DNA, the CDR3 is TGTGCCAGTAGTCCTCGGGGCGGTAGTTTTAATCAGCCCCAGCATTTT.

The chain employs TRBV7-8 and TRBJ2-3, with D possibly being TRBD1 (6 bases). V was trimmed by 1 base and J by 1 base, leaving 9 bases between them. The CDR3 spans 15 residues. Germline V gene sequence: CDR1 SGHVS, CDR2 FQNEAQ. The CDR3 sequence is CASSLVGGGTDTQYF. The CDR3 nucleotides read TGTGCCAGCAGCTTAGTAGGGGGAGGCACAGATACGCAGTATTTT. The full variable domain, rest sourced from reference TRBV7-8 and TRBJ2-3, is GAGVSQSPRYKVAKRGQDVALRCDPISGHVSLFWYQQALGQGPEFLTYFQNEAQLDKSGLPSDRFFAERPEGSVSTLKIQRTQQEDSAVYLCASSLVGGGTDTQYFGPGTRLTVL.

The V gene is TRBV20-1, the J gene TRBJ2-7; D tentatively fits TRBD1 or TRBD2 (6 bases each). The ends were cut back, 3 bases at V and 0 bases at J, with 12 bases in the middle. The length of the CDR3 is 14 residues. CDR1 is DFQATT and CDR2 is SNEGSKA in the germline V gene (reference sequence). CDR3: CSASSGGFSYEQYF. CDR3 nucleotides: TGCAGTGCTAGTTCCGGGGGCTTCTCCTACGAGCAGTACTTC.

The gene calls are TRBV7-7 and TRBJ2-2, with D perhaps TRBD2 (5 bases). The CDR3 consists of 14 residues. CDR1 is SSHAT and CDR2 is FNYEAQ in the germline V gene (reference sequence). V was pared by 5 bases and J by 3 bases, with 10 bases between. The CDR3 DNA reads as TGTGCCAGCAGCAGAACTAGGGACACCGGGGAGCTGTTTTTT. Amino acids: CASSRTRDTGELFF.

This clone is a singleton in its sample. The chain uses TRBV19 and TRBJ1-5, with 7 bases lining up with TRBD1. This CDR3 is built from 15 residues. The V segment lost 3 bases and the J segment 6 bases; nucleotides outside the gene matches: 8. Germline V lookup: CDR1 LNHDA, CDR2 SQIVND (reference sequence). DNA of the CDR3: TGTGCCAGTAGTATTTCAGGGGGGGGCGGTCAGCCCCAGCATTTT. Protein: CASSISGGGGQPQHF. The full variable domain, in which reference TRBV19 and TRBJ1-5 provide the parts outside the CDR3, is DGGITQSPKYLFRKEGQNVTLSCEQNLNHDAMYWYRQDPGQGLRLIYYSQIVNDFQKGDIAEGYSVSREKKESFPLTVTSAQKNPTAFYLCASSISGGGGQPQHFGDGTRLSIL.

The V gene is TRBV6-1, the J gene TRBJ1-2; D is ambiguous. The CDR3 sequence is 14 residues long. Germline-derived CDR1 and CDR2 are MNHNS and SASEGT. V lost 2 bases, J lost 0 bases, and 7 bases lay in between. DNA for the CDR3: TGTGCCAGCAGTGAAAACCAAGCTAACTATGGCTACACCTTC. This sequence encodes CASSENQANYGYTF.

The rearrangement links TRBV5-1 to TRBJ2-5, with 8 bases matching TRBD2. Germline values: CDR1 SGHRS, CDR2 YFSETQ. V was clipped by 0 bases and J by 5 bases; unmatched bases: 6. CDR3 size: 15 residues. The CDR3 spells CASSLVVSGAETQYF. CDR3 DNA sequence: TGCGCCAGCAGCTTGGTCGTTAGCGGGGCGGAGACCCAGTACTTC.

This chain joins TRBV6-5 and TRBJ2-1; the match to TRBD2 covers 11 bases. CDR1 and CDR2 (germline): MNHEY, SVGAGI. Trimming took 8 bases from V and 5 from J; bases not matched to a gene: 5. This CDR3 region has 14 residues. The CDR3 reads CASGGLADNNEQFF. The CDR3 bases are TGTGCCAGCGGGGGACTAGCGGACAACAATGAGCAGTTCTTC.

The CDR3 reads CASSQSSSNSPLHF. CDR3 DNA sequence: TGTGCCAGCAGCCAAAGTTCGTCCAATTCACCCCTCCACTTT. V gene TRBV3-1 (or the pseudogene TRBV3-2) combines with J gene TRBJ1-6; D call uncertain. CDR3 length: 14 amino acids. Deletions cut 2 bases from V and 7 bases from J, with 9 bases between. CDR1 is LGHDT and CDR2 is YNNKEL in the germline V gene (reference sequence).

Here the CDR3 DNA reads TGCAGCGTTGCCATTCTTGGCAGTAAGAACACTGAAGCTTTCTTT. Translated, it gives CSVAILGSKNTEAFF. The chain employs TRBV29-1 and TRBJ1-1; D unresolved. Germline loops: CDR1 SQVTM, CDR2 ANQGSEA. This CDR3 contains 15 residues. Trimming took 4 bases from V and 1 from J, leaving 16 bases between them. The full variable domain, its missing parts supplied by reference TRBV29-1 and TRBJ1-1, is SAVISQKPSRDICQRGTSLTIQCQVDSQVTMMFWYRQQPGQSLTLIATANQGSEATYESGFVIDKFPISRPNLTFSTLTVSNMSPEDSSIYLCSVAILGSKNTEAFFGQGTRLTVV.

The chain is built from TRBV27 and TRBJ2-3; 9 bases are shared with TRBD2. The CDR3 runs 17 residues. Germline lookup yields CDR1 MNHEY and CDR2 SMNVEV (reference sequence). After removal of 4 bases from V and 6 bases from J, the junction contained 14 bases not matched to a gene. The CDR3, as DNA: TGTGCCAGCAGTTGGAGCGGGGGGAGATGGGAGGGTGATACGCAGTATTTT. Translated: CASSWSGGRWEGDTQYF.

The chain carries TRBV12-3 or TRBV12-4 and TRBJ1-6; 7 nucleotides agree with TRBD1. This CDR3 is 13 amino acids long. With V trimmed by 6 bases and J by 10 bases, 6 bases remained unmatched. The DNA for the CDR3 is TGTGCCAGCAGATTTACAGGGGAATCACCCCTCCACTTT. Encoded protein: CASRFTGESPLHF.